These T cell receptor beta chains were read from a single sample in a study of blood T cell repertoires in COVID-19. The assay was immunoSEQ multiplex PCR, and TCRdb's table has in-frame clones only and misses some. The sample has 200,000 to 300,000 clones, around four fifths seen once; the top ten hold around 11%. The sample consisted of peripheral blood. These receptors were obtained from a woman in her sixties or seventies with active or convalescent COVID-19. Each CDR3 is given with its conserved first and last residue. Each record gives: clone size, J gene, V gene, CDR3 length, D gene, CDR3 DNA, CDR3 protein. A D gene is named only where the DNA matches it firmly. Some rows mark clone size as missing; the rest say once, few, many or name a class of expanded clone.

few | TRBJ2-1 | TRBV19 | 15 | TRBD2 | TGTGCCAGTAGACTAGCGGGGTCTCCCTACAATGAGCAGTTCTTC | CASRLAGSPYNEQFF
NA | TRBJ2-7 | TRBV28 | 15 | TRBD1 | TGTGCCAGCAGTGGCCGGGACAGGGCCTTCCACGAGCAGTACTTC | CASSGRDRAFHEQYF
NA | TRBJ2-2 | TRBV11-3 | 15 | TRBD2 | TGTGCCAGCAGCTCAATAGCGGGGAGGACCGGGGAGCTGTTTTTT | CASSSIAGRTGELFF
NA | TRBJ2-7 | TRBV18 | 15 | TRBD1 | TGTGCCAGCTCACCAACCGGGACAGGGAGGTACGAGCAGTACTTC | CASSPTGTGRYEQYF
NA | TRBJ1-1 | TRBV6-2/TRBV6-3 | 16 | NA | TGTGCCAGCAGTTACCCGATCTGGGGGGGGAGGGCTGAAGCTTTCTTT | CASSYPIWGGRAEAFF
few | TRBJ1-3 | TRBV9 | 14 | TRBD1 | TGTGCCAGCAGCGTCGGACAGGGTGGAAACACCATATATTTT | CASSVGQGGNTIYF
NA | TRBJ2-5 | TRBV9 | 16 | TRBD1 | TGTGCCAGCAGCCCCGGACAGGGGATTGTCAGAGAGACCCAGTACTTC | CASSPGQGIVRETQYF
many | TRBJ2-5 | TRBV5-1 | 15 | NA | TGCGCCAGCAGCTTGTACGGGGGATGGGGAGAGACCCAGTACTTC | CASSLYGGWGETQYF
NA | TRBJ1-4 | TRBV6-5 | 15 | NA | TGTGCCAGCAGTTACGGGGCAGACCTACGTGAAAAACTGTTTTTT | CASSYGADLREKLFF
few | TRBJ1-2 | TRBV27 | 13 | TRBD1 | TGTGCCAGCAGTTTCCGGGACAGGGCCCCCCTCTACTTC | CASSFRDRAPLYF
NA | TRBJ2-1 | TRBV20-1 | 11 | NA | TGCAGTGCTCCGACTAGTATCCGGCAGTTCTTC | CSAPTSIRQFF
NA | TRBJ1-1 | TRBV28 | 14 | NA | TGTGCCAGCAGTTTTGCGGGGGCGCCCACTGAAGCTTTCTTT | CASSFAGAPTEAFF
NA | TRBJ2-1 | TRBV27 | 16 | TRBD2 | TGTGCCAGCAGTTCCCGACTAGCGGGGGACTACAATGAGCAGTTCTTC | CASSSRLAGDYNEQFF
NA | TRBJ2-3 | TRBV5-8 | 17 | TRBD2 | TGTGCCAGCAGCTTGGGGACTAGCGGGTTCAGCACAGATACGCAGTATTTT | CASSLGTSGFSTDTQYF
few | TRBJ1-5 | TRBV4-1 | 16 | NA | TGCGCCAGCAGCCAAGATCGGAGATTCCGCGATCAGCCCCAGCATTTT | CASSQDRRFRDQPQHF
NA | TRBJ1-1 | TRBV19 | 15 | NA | TGTGCCAGTAGTTCGCCGGGGACACTGAACACTGAAGCTTTCTTT | CASSSPGTLNTEAFF
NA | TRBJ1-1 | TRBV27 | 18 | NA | TGTGCCAGCAGTCCTCGGGGCAGGGGTCCTATAATGGACACTGAAGCTTTCTTT | CASSPRGRGPIMDTEAFF
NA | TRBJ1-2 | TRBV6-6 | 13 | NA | TGTGCCAGCAGTTACACATACGAGGTCGGCTACACCTTC | CASSYTYEVGYTF
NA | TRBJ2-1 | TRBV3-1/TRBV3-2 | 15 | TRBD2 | TGTGCCAGCAGCCATCCCCGGCGGGGGGGGAATGAGCAGTTCTTC | CASSHPRRGGNEQFF
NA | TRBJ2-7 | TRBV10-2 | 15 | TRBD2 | TGCGCCAGCAGTGAGTACGCGGGGGGCTCCTACGAGCAGTACTTC | CASSEYAGGSYEQYF
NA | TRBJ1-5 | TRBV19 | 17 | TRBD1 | TGTGCCAGCTCGGACAGGGGGAGTTTAAATGGCAATCAGCCCCAGCATTTT | CASSDRGSLNGNQPQHF
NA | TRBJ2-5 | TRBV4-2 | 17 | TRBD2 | TGTGCCAGCAGCCAAGATACTGGGGGCGGGGGGTTTGAGACCCAGTACTTC | CASSQDTGGGGFETQYF
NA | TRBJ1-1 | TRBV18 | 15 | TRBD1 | TGTGCCAGCTCACCGGGACAGGTCCGGAACACTGAAGCTTTCTTT | CASSPGQVRNTEAFF
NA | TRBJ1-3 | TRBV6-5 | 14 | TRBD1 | TGTGCCAGCACACAGGGGAGCTCTGGAAACACCATATATTTT | CASTQGSSGNTIYF
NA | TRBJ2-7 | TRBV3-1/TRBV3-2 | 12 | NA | TGTGCCAGCAGCCAACTTTCCTACGAGCAGTACTTC | CASSQLSYEQYF
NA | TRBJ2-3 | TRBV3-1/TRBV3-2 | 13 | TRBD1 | TGTGCCAGCAGCCGGACAGGGCGGGATACGCAGTATTTT | CASSRTGRDTQYF
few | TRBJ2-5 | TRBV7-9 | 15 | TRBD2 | TGTGCCAGCAGCTTTAGCGGGGGCCCCGGGGAGACCCAGTACTTC | CASSFSGGPGETQYF
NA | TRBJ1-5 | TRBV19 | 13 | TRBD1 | TGTGCCAGTAGCGGGACAGGCAATCAGCCCCAGCATTTT | CASSGTGNQPQHF
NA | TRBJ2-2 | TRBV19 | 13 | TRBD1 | TGTGCCAGTAGTTACAGGGGAACCGGGGAGCTGTTTTTT | CASSYRGTGELFF
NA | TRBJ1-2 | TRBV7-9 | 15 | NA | TGTGCCAGCAGCTCAGGGGTAGGACCGGGGCACGGCTACACCTTC | CASSSGVGPGHGYTF
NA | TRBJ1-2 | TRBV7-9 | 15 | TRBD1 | TGTGCCAGCAGCCCTCCCGGGACAGGGGGCTATGGCTACACCTTC | CASSPPGTGGYGYTF
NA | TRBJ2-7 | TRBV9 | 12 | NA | TGTGCCAGCAGCCTCGGGTTTGGCGAGCAGTACTTC | CASSLGFGEQYF
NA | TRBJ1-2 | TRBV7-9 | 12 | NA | TGTGCCAGCAACTTGGGGGAGGGTGGCTACACCTTC | CASNLGEGGYTF
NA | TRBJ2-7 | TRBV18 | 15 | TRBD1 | TGTGCCAGCTCGCGCACAGGGGGCTTTTCCTCCGAGCAGTACTTC | CASSRTGGFSSEQYF
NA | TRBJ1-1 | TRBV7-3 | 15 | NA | TGTGCCAGCAGCTTATGGCGGGGCCCGAACACTGAAGCTTTCTTT | CASSLWRGPNTEAFF
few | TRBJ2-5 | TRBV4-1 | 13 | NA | TGCGCCAGCAGCCAACAGGGCGAAGAGACCCAGTACTTC | CASSQQGEETQYF
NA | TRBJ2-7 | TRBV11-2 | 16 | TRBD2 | TGTGCCAGCAGCTGGAAACTAGCGGCGAGCTCCTACGAGCAGTACTTC | CASSWKLAASSYEQYF
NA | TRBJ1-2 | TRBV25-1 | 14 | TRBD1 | TGTGCCAGCAGTGAATCGGGGACAGCCGATGGCTACACCTTC | CASSESGTADGYTF
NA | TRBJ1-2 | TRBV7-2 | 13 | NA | TGTGCCAGCAGCTTAAACAGGGAGCTTGGCTACACCTTC | CASSLNRELGYTF
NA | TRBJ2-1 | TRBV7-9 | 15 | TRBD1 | TGTGCCAGCAGCTCCGGACAGGGGGCCTGGAATGAGCAGTTCTTC | CASSSGQGAWNEQFF
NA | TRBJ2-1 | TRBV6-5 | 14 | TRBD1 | TGTGCCAGCAGACCTCCGGGACAGGGGGTTGAGCAGTTCTTC | CASRPPGQGVEQFF
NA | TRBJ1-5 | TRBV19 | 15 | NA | TGTGCCAGTAGTGACGGTGCGGGAAGCAATCAGCCCCAGCATTTT | CASSDGAGSNQPQHF
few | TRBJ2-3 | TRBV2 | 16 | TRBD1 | TGTGCCAGCAGGCTAGGGACAGCCACTAGCACAGATACGCAGTATTTT | CASRLGTATSTDTQYF
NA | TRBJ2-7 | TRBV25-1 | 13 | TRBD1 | TGTGCCAGCAGTTTCGGACAGGGCGCAAAGCAGTACTTC | CASSFGQGAKQYF
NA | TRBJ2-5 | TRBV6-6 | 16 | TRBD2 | TGTGCCAGCAGTCACCGGGTAGCGGGGGCGGAAGAGACCCAGTACTTC | CASSHRVAGAEETQYF
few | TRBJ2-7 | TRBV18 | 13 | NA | TGTGCCAGCTCACCAGGGCCCGGCTACGAGCAGTACTTC | CASSPGPGYEQYF
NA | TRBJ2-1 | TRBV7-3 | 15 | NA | TGTGCCAGCAGCTTGACAGGAGACTCCTACAATGAGCAGTTCTTC | CASSLTGDSYNEQFF
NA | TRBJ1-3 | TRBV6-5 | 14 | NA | TGTGCCAGCAGCCGACAGGCCATAGGAAACACCATATATTTT | CASSRQAIGNTIYF
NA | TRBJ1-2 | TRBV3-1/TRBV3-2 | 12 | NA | TGTGCCAGCAGCCCGGCTAACTATGGCTACACCTTC | CASSPANYGYTF
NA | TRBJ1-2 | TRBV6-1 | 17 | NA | TGTGCCAGCAGTGAATCTTTAAGGGGCGGGGGCCGAGGCGGCTACACCTTC | CASSESLRGGGRGGYTF
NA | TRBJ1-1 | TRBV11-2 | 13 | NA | TGTGCCAGCAGCGGCCCGGGGAGCACTGAAGCTTTCTTT | CASSGPGSTEAFF
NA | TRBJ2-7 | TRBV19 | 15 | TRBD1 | TGTGCCAGTAGACCCGCGGGACAGGAGAACTACGAGCAGTACTTC | CASRPAGQENYEQYF
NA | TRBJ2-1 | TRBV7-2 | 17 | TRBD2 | TGTGCCAGCAGCTTAGTAGGGGCAGCGGGGCCGTACAATGAGCAGTTCTTC | CASSLVGAAGPYNEQFF
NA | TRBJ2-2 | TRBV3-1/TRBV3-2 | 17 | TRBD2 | TGTGCCAGCAGCCAAGGATTAGCGGGGACGAACACCGGGGAGCTGTTTTTT | CASSQGLAGTNTGELFF
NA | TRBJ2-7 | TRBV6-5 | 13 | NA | TGTGCCAGCCCGGGGGACTCTACCTACGAGCAGTACTTC | CASPGDSTYEQYF
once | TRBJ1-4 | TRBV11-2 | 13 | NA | TGTGCCAGCAGCTTGGGGGGTAATGAAAAACTGTTTTTT | CASSLGGNEKLFF
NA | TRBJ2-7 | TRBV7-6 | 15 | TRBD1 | TGTGCCAGCAGCTCACAGGGGTCATTCCACTACGAGCAGTACTTC | CASSSQGSFHYEQYF
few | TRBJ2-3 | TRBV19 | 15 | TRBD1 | TGTGCCAGTAGTACTAGGACAGGGGGCGTAGATACGCAGTATTTT | CASSTRTGGVDTQYF
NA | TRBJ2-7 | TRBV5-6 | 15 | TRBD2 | TGTGCCAGCAGCTTGGAGGCGGGGGGGAACCACGAGCAGTACTTC | CASSLEAGGNHEQYF
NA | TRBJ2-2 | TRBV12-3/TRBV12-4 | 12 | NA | TGTGCCAGCAGTCCGAGGGAGTGGGAGCTGTTTTTT | CASSPREWELFF